The 20 T cell receptor beta chains reported below all come from one sample, sequenced in a study of T cells in Graves' hyperthyroidism and ophthalmopathy (dated by TCRdb to the late 2010s). Libraries were prepared through multiplex PCR. TCRdb records Illumina HiSeq 2000 as the sequencer. The TCR beta CDR3 regions were amplified from the RNA transcripts. A first-round RT-PCR of the TCR CDR3 used the HTBI primer set with the Qiagen OneStep RT-PCR kit. TCRdb trimmed public reads at Q25 via fastp, called clones via MiXCR and kept in-frame beta chains. Every entry covers one CDR3 protein and lists the most common genes and DNA from its rows. The sample yields around 430,000 distinct CDR3 sequences; around 14% were counted once. 30% to 35% of the sample is taken by the ten largest. The sequenced material came from blood. These receptors originate from a woman under 40 with Graves' hyperthyroidism.

Of note for this clonotype: A much larger clone sits a single nucleotide away, making a read error possible. V usage is TRBV9 and J usage is TRBJ2-3, with D uncertain. V lost 7 bases to trimming and J lost 4 bases, with 19 bases between them. CDR1 is SGDLS, CDR2 YYNGEE, per germline. CDR3 length equals 15 residues. The CDR3 region is CASGEDGGLADTQYF. CDR3 coding DNA: TGTGCCAGCGGCGAGGACGGTGGGCTCGCAGATACGCAGTATTTT.

This clonotype was counted many times. The chain recombines TRBV7-8 with TRBJ2-2, with TRBD2 matching over 14 bases. CDR3 size: 18 residues. J gave up 3 bases and V 2 bases, and 5 bases lay outside the gene matches. Germline lookup yields CDR1 SGHVS and CDR2 FQNEAQ. The CDR3 loop reads CASSLRGTSGGYTGELFF. The CDR3 DNA reads TGTGCCAGCAGCTTACGGGGGACTAGCGGGGGATACACCGGGGAGCTGTTTTTT.

This clonotype was picked up one time. The rearrangement links TRBV12-3 or TRBV12-4 to TRBJ2-5; no definite D call. With 4 bases removed from V and 7 bases from J, the gap between germline ends came to 10 bases. CDR3 length: 12 residues. CDR3 sequence reads: CASSSGPTTQYF. The CDR3 DNA reads as TGTGCCAGCAGTTCTGGACCTACGACCCAGTACTTC.

This clonotype was found many times. This chain joins TRBV12-3 or TRBV12-4 and TRBJ1-1; no firm D call. V was trimmed by 3 bases and J by 0 bases, leaving 8 bases between them. The CDR3 covers 14 residues. CDR3 in amino acids: CASSLSALNTEAFF. As DNA, the CDR3 is TGTGCCAGCAGTTTGTCAGCACTGAACACTGAAGCTTTCTTT.

This clonotype was seen at least ten times. The gene calls are TRBV29-1 and TRBJ2-7; unclear D gene. The CDR3 contains 11 residues. Looked up from germline, CDR1 is SQVTM and CDR2 is ANQGSEA. Trimming took 7 bases from V and 1 from J, leaving 8 bases between them. CDR3 bases: TGCAGCGGACTTCAGTCCTACGAGCAGTACTTC. Its translation: CSGLQSYEQYF.

J is TRBJ1-3 and V is TRBV2, with D perhaps TRBD1 (5 bases). Germline V gene data show CDR1 as SNHLY and CDR2 as FYNNEI. V shed 6 bases and J shed 0 bases, with 18 bases lying between them. The CDR3 loop spans 17 amino acids. CDR3 amino acids: CASRGGSPGLSGNTIYF. The CDR3 DNA sequence: TGTGCCAGCAGGGGGGGGTCTCCGGGCCTCTCTGGAAACACCATATATTTT. Using reference TRBV2 and TRBJ1-3 for the parts outside the CDR3, the full variable domain is EPEVTQTPSHQVTQMGQEVILRCVPISNHLYFYWYRQILGQKVEFLVSFYNNEISEKSEIFDDQFSVERPDGSNFTLKIRSTKLEDSAMYFCASRGGSPGLSGNTIYFGEGSWLTVV.

This chain uses TRBV7-9 with TRBJ2-3; TRBD2 aligns across 14 bases. Trimming at V came to 5 bases and at J to 5 bases, leaving 9 bases not matched to a gene. This CDR3 is 17 amino acids long. CDR1 is SEHNR and CDR2 is FQNEAQ in the germline V gene (reference sequence). The CDR3 spells CASSEEPGLAGVDTQYF. CDR3 DNA sequence: TGTGCCAGCAGCGAGGAACCGGGACTAGCGGGAGTAGATACGCAGTATTTT.

The chain couples TRBV20-1 to TRBJ2-7; D is perhaps TRBD2 (5 bases). The germline V gene has CDR1 DFQATT and CDR2 SNEGSKA (reference sequence). V gave up 3 bases and J gave up 2 bases, with 5 bases separating them. The CDR3 contains 11 residues. The CDR3 bases are TGCAGTGCTAGCGGGGCCTACGAGCAGTACTTC. Translated: CSASGAYEQYF.

This clonotype was detected ten times or more. The chain is built from TRBV18 and TRBJ2-1, with 7 bases fitting TRBD2. CDR1 and CDR2 (germline): KGHSH, LQKENI. The CDR3 length is 15 residues. V was pared by 6 bases and J by 6 bases, with 11 bases of the junction left unmatched. CDR3 DNA sequence: TGTGCCAGCTCGTCTCTCAATAGCGGGCGCAATGAGCAGTTCTTC. It is translated as CASSSLNSGRNEQFF.

As to this clonotype: One junction end does not reproduce the germline sequence, and a read error may be involved. The chain couples TRBV7-2 to TRBJ2-7, with D perhaps TRBD2 (6 bases). The length of the CDR3 is 13 residues. Germline CDR1 is SGHTA and CDR2 is FQGNSA. This CDR3 reads CAGSQGLPYEQYF. The CDR3 nucleotides read TGTGCCGGCAGCCAAGGACTACCCTACGAGCAGTACTTC.

This clonotype occurred many times. This chain links TRBV12-3 or TRBV12-4 with TRBJ1-5, with 7 bases that match TRBD1. The CDR3 consists of 19 residues. J gave up 0 bases and V 5 bases, and 16 bases lay outside the gene matches. The CDR3 loop is CASSPLGGGREYSNQPQHF. CDR3 in DNA: TGTGCCAGCAGTCCCCTAGGAGGGGGCCGAGAATATAGCAATCAGCCCCAGCATTTT.

This clonotype was counted many times. The V and J genes are TRBV20-1 and TRBJ2-3, with 7 positions matching TRBD2. This CDR3 spans 14 amino acids. Germline lookup yields CDR1 DFQATT and CDR2 SNEGSKA (reference sequence). The J segment lost 5 bases and the V segment lost 5 bases, leaving 10 bases of the junction unmatched. The CDR3 nucleotides read TGCAGTGCTCGCGGGACTACCCCGGTAGATACGCAGTATTTT. Its translation: CSARGTTPVDTQYF.

As regards this clonotype: Lacking the conserved final phenylalanine or tryptophan, this CDR3 likely reflects a read error. V is TRBV27 and J is TRBJ1-5; D ambiguous. In germline, CDR1 is MNHEY, CDR2 SMNVEV (reference sequence). With 2 bases removed from V and 0 bases from J, the gap between germline ends came to 8 bases. The CDR3 totals 15 residues. The CDR3 loop is CASSLAGYSNQPQHC. The CDR3 DNA reads as TGTGCCAGCAGTTTAGCAGGCTATAGCAATCAGCCCCAGCATTGT.

There are many counts of this clonotype. J is TRBJ2-1 and V is TRBV28, with TRBD2 matching 7 bases. The J segment lost 10 bases and the V segment lost 10 bases, leaving 16 bases of the junction unmatched. In germline, CDR1 is MDHEN, CDR2 SYDVKM. The length of the CDR3 is 14 residues. The CDR3 reads CATLYPSGPAEQFF. The CDR3 coding sequence is TGTGCCACCCTTTATCCTAGCGGCCCAGCGGAGCAGTTCTTC.

Comments on this clonotype: A much larger clone differs from this one at a single base, so this may be a read error. In this CDR3 the conserved last residue, phenylalanine or tryptophan, is missing, so a read error is likely. The rearrangement joins TRBV9 to TRBJ1-2; D gene unclear. This CDR3 region has 15 residues. V lost 0 bases, J lost 4 bases, and 13 bases lay in between. Germline CDR1 SGDLS, CDR2 YYNGEE. The CDR3 reads CASSVGSGSAYGYTL. DNA of the CDR3: TGTGCCAGCAGCGTAGGTTCGGGGTCGGCCTATGGCTACACCCTC.

This clonotype was seen a few times. The V and J genes are TRBV9 and TRBJ2-2; the match to TRBD1 covers 9 bases. The CDR3 spans 17 residues. With 0 bases clipped from V and 5 bases from J, the junction kept 8 bases outside the gene matches. Germline-derived CDR1 and CDR2 are SGDLS and YYNGEE. CDR3 loop: CASSVGGTGRVTGELFF. For the CDR3, the DNA is TGTGCCAGCAGCGTAGGGGGGACAGGGAGAGTTACCGGGGAGCTGTTTTTT.

This clonotype was counted many times. The rearrangement joins TRBV28 to TRBJ1-1; TRBD1 aligns across 7 bases. The CDR3 sequence is 12 residues long. The germline gives CDR1 MDHEN, CDR2 SYDVKM. The ends lost 6 bases at V and 11 bases at J; junction bases unmatched: 9. The chain's CDR3 is CASSQTGLEAFF. In DNA form, the CDR3 reads TGTGCCAGCAGCCAGACAGGGTTGGAGGCTTTCTTT. The variable domain in full, completed from reference TRBV28 and TRBJ1-1, reads DVKVTQSSRYLVKRTGEKVFLECVQDMDHENMFWYRQDPGLGLRLIYFSYDVKMKEKGDIPEGYSVSREKKERFSLILESASTNQTSMYLCASSQTGLEAFFGQGTRLTVV.

The sample holds many counts of this clonotype. The chain employs TRBV7-3 and TRBJ2-1; either TRBD1 or TRBD2 may supply D (5 bases each). Trimming took off 3 bases at V and 9 bases at J, with 6 bases between the two ends. The germline V gene encodes CDR1 SGHTA and CDR2 FQGTGA. The CDR3 consists of 11 residues. The CDR3 reads CASSFGGEQFF. The CDR3 DNA is TGTGCCAGCAGCTTTGGGGGTGAGCAGTTCTTC. The full variable domain, rest sourced from reference TRBV7-3 and TRBJ2-1, is GAGVSQTPSNKVTEKGKYVELRCDPISGHTALYWYRQSLGQGPEFLIYFQGTGAADDSGLPNDRFFAVRPEGSVSTLKIQRTERGDSAVYLCASSFGGEQFFGPGTRLTVL.

V gene TRBV5-1 combines with J gene TRBJ1-5, with TRBD1 matching 8 bases. The CDR3 is made up of 14 amino acids. Germline CDR1 is SGHRS and CDR2 is YFSETQ. J lost 5 bases, V lost 4 bases, and 5 bases had no gene match. The CDR3 DNA reads as TGCGCCAGCAGCGTGACAGGGGTGGATCAGCCCCAGCATTTT. Protein product: CASSVTGVDQPQHF.

The rearrangement uses TRBV6-2 or TRBV6-3 and TRBJ2-1; TRBD1 might be the D (5 bases). The germline CDR1 and CDR2 sequences are MNHEY and SVGEGT. This CDR3 spans 16 amino acids. The germline V and J ends were trimmed by 7 bases and 0 bases, with 16 bases remaining between them. DNA of the CDR3: TGTGCCAGCAAAGACAGCCTGATGGGCTCCTACAATGAGCAGTTCTTC. It codes for CASKDSLMGSYNEQFF.